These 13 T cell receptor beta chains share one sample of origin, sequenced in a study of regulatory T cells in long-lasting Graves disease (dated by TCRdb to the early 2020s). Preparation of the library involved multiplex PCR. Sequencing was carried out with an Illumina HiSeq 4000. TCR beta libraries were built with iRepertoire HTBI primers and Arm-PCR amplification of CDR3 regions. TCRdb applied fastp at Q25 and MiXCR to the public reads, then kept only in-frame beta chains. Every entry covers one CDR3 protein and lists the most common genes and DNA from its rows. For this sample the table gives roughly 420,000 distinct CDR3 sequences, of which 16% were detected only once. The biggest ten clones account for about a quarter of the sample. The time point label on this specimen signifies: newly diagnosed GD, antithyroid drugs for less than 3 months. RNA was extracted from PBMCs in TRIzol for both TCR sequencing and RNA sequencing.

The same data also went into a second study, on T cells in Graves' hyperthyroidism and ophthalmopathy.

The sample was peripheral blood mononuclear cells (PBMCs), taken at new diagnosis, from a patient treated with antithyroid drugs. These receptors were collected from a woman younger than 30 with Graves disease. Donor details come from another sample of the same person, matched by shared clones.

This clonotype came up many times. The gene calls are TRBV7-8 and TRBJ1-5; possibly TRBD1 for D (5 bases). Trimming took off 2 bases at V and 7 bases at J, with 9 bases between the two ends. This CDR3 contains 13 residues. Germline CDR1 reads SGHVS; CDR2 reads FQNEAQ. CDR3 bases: TGTGCCAGCAGCTTAATGAGGGGACAGCCCCAGCATTTT. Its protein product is CASSLMRGQPQHF.

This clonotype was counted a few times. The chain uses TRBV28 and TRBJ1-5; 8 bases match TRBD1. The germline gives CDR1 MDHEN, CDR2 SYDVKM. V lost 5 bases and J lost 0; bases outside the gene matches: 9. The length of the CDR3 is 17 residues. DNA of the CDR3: TGTGCCAGCAGTCCCGGACAGGGTTGGTATAGCAATCAGCCCCAGCATTTT. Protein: CASSPGQGWYSNQPQHF.

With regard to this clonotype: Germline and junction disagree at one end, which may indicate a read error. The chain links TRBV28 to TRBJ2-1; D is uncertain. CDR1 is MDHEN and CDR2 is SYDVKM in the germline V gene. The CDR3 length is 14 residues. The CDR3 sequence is CASSLIRAAAAIIF. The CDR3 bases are TGTGCCAGCAGTTTGATCCGAGCCGCGGCCGCAATCATCTTC.

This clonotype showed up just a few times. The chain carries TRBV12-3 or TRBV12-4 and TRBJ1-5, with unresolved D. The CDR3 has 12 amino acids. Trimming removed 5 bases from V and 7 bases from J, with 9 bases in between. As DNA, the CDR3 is TGTGCCAGCAGTCCCGGGGTACAGCCCCAGCATTTT. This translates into CASSPGVQPQHF.

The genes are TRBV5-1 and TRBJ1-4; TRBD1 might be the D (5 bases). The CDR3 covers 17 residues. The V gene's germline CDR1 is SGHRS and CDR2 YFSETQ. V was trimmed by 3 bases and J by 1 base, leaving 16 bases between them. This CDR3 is CASSWTPAGGTNEKLFF. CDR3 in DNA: TGCGCCAGCAGCTGGACCCCCGCCGGGGGAACTAATGAAAAACTGTTTTTT. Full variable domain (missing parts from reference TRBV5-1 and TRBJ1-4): KAGVTQTPRYLIKTRGQQVTLSCSPISGHRSVSWYQQTPGQGLQFLFEYFSETQRNKGNFPGRFSGRQFSNSRSEMNVSTLELGDSALYLCASSWTPAGGTNEKLFFGSGTQLSVL.

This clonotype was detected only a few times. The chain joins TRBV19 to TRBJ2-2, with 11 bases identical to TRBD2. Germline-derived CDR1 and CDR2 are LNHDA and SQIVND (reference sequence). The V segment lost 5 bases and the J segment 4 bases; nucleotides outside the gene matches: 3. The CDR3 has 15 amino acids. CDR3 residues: CASSSTSGTTGELFF. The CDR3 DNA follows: TGTGCCAGTAGTTCGACTAGCGGGACCACCGGGGAGCTGTTTTTT. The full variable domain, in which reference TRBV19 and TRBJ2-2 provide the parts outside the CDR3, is DGGITQSPKYLFRKEGQNVTLSCEQNLNHDAMYWYRQDPGQGLRLIYYSQIVNDFQKGDIAEGYSVSREKKESFPLTVTSAQKNPTAFYLCASSSTSGTTGELFFGEGSRLTVL.

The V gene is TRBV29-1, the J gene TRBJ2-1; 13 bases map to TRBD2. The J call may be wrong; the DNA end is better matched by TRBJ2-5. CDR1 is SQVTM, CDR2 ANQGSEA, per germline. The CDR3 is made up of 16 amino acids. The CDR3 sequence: CSVGRTSGSSWETQYF. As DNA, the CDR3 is TGCAGCGTTGGGAGGACTAGCGGGAGTAGTTGGGAGACCCAGTACTTC.

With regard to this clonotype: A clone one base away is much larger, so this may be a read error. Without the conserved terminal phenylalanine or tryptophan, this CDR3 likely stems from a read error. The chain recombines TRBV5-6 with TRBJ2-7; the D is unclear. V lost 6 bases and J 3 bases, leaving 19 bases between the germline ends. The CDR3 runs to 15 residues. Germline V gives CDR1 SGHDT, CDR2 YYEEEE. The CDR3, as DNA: TGTGCCAGCATATCATTGGGTCAGTGGAGCTACGAGCAGTACCTC. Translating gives CASISLGQWSYEQYL.

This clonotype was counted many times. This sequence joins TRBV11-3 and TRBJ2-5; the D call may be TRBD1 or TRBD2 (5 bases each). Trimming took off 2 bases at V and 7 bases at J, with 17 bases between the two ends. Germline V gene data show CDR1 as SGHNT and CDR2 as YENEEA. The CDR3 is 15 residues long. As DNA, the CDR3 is TGTGCCAGCAGCTTAACGGGACCGACCGAAGGGACCCAGTACTTC. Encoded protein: CASSLTGPTEGTQYF.

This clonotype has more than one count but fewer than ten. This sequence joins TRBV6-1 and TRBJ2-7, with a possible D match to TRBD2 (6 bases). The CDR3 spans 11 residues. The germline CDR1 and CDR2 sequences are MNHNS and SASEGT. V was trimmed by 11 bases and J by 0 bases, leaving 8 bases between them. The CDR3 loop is CAAGSSYEQYF. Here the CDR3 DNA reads TGTGCCGCCGGGAGCTCCTACGAGCAGTACTTC.

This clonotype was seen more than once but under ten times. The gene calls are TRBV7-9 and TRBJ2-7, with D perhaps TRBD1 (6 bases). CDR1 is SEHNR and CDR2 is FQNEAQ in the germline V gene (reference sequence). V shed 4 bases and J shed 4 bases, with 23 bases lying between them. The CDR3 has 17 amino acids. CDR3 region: CASSSIPGTSKMYEQYF. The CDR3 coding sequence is TGTGCCAGCAGCTCAATTCCCGGGACATCAAAAATGTACGAGCAGTACTTC.

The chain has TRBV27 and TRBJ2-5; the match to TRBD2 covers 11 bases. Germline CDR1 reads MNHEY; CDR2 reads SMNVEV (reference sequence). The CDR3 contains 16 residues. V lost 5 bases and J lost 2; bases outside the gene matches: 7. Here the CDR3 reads CASSPLTSGTQETQYF. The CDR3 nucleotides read TGTGCCAGCAGTCCCCTGACTAGCGGGACGCAAGAGACCCAGTACTTC.

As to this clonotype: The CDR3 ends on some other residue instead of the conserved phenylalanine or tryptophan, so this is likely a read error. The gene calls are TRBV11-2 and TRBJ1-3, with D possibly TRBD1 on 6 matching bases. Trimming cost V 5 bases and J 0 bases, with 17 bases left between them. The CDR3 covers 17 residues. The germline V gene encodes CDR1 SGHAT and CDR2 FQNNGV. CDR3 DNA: TGTGCCAGCAGCACCTTAAGGACAGTTTCCTCTGGAAACACCATATATGTT. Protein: CASSTLRTVSSGNTIYV.